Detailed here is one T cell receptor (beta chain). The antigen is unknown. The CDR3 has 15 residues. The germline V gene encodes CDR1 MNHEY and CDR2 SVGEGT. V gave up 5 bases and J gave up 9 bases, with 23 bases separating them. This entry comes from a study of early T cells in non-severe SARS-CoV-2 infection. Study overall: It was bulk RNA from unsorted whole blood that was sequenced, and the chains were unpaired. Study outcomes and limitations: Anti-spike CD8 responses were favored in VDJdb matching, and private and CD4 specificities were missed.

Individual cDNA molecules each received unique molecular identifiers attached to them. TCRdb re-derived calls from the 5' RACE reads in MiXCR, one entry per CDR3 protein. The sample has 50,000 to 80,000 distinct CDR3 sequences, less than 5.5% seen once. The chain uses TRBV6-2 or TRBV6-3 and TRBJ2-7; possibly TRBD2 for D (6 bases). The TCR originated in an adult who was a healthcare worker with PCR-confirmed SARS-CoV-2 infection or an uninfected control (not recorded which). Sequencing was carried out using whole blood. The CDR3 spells CASSGSSVNLFGQYF. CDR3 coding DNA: TGTGCCAGCAGTGGTTCTAGCGTGAATCTCTTCGGGCAGTACTTC.